Listed here are 9 T cell receptor beta chains from one sample, sequenced in a study of CD8 T cells in Susac syndrome. It was with random hexamers that roughly 0.5 to 1 ug RNA was reverse transcribed. TCRdb re-analysed the immunoSEQ multiplex PCR reads in MiXCR, keeping a single row per CDR3 protein. Of 70,000 to 100,000 distinct CDR3 sequences listed, 95% to 96% are singletons. The sequenced material came from CD8+ T cells from PBMCs. These receptor sequences come from a human donor with Susac syndrome.

The chain links TRBV20-1 to TRBJ2-3, with 7 bases matching TRBD1. Germline trimming cut 5 bases from V and 2 bases from J; bases unmatched to any gene: 25. Germline loops: CDR1 DFQATT, CDR2 SNEGSKA (reference sequence). There are 20 residues in the CDR3. The CDR3 DNA is TGCAGTGCTGATAGCACTTGGACAGGTAAAGCCCAGGCCGACACAGATACGCAGTATTTT. The encoded protein is CSADSTWTGKAQADTDTQYF.

A single count supports this clonotype. This chain uses TRBV6-2 or TRBV6-3 with TRBJ2-5; 8 positions match TRBD2. This CDR3 region has 15 residues. Germline CDR1 MNHEY, CDR2 SVGEGT. V was clipped by 2 bases and J by 1 base; unmatched bases: 3. Here the CDR3 DNA reads TGTGCCAGCAGTTACGGCGGGGGGATCCAAGAGACCCAGTACTTC. Translation: CASSYGGGIQETQYF.

This chain connects TRBV20-1 to TRBJ1-1; a possible D gene is TRBD1 (6 bases). V was shortened by 5 bases and J by 3 bases, with 13 bases between the two germline ends. Germline V gives CDR1 DFQATT, CDR2 SNEGSKA (reference sequence). CDR3 length equals 13 residues. The CDR3 protein is CSAAQGRYTEAFF. The CDR3 region has the DNA TGCAGTGCTGCTCAGGGGCGGTACACTGAAGCTTTCTTT.

The genes are TRBV7-9 and TRBJ1-1, with D maybe TRBD1 (5 bases). V dropped 3 bases and J dropped 1 base, with 9 bases sitting between them. Germline assignment: CDR1 SEHNR and CDR2 FQNEAQ (reference sequence). The CDR3 totals 14 residues. In DNA, the CDR3 is TGTGCCAGCAGCTTTTCTGGGGGGAACACTGAAGCTTTCTTT. It translates to CASSFSGGNTEAFF.

This clonotype was observed once. The V call is TRBV6-5, the J call TRBJ2-4; TRBD2 agrees at 7 bases. This CDR3 is 14 amino acids long. V was pared by 2 bases and J by 7 bases, with 5 bases of the junction left unmatched. Germline V gene data show CDR1 as MNHEY and CDR2 as SVGAGI. The CDR3 nucleotides are TGTGCCAGCAGTTACAAGGGGAGGGTGAACATTCAGTACTTC. Protein: CASSYKGRVNIQYF.

The chain joins TRBV13 to TRBJ2-7; D assignment may be TRBD1 or TRBD2 (5 bases each). Germline loops: CDR1 PRHDT, CDR2 FYEKMQ (reference sequence). V lost 5 bases and J 0 bases, leaving 17 bases between the germline ends. The CDR3 sequence is 16 residues long. The CDR3 here is CASSLRGVESSYEQYF. The DNA of the CDR3 is TGTGCCAGCAGCCTACGGGGCGTAGAGAGCTCCTACGAGCAGTACTTC.

This sequence joins TRBV20-1 and TRBJ1-5, with D perhaps TRBD1 (5 bases). Germline V gives CDR1 DFQATT, CDR2 SNEGSKA (reference sequence). The CDR3 is made up of 16 amino acids. V was pared by 3 bases and J by 7 bases, with 22 bases between. Written as DNA, the CDR3 is TGCAGTGCTAGCAAGGTTGGCAGGGCAGACAAACAGCCCCAGCATTTT. This translates into CSASKVGRADKQPQHF.

The gene calls are TRBV6-2 or TRBV6-3 and TRBJ2-4, with 7 bases that match TRBD2. The CDR3 is made up of 16 amino acids. The V gene's germline CDR1 is MNHEY and CDR2 SVGEGT. After removal of 0 bases from V and 0 bases from J, the junction contained 2 bases not matched to a gene. The chain's CDR3 is CASSYSGGVAKNIQYF. The CDR3 DNA is TGTGCCAGCAGTTACTCGGGAGGGGTAGCCAAAAACATTCAGTACTTC.

The V and J genes are TRBV5-4 and TRBJ2-7; TRBD2 matches 13 bases. Trimming at V came to 4 bases and at J to 4 bases, leaving 5 bases not matched to a gene. Per the germline V gene, CDR1 is SGHNT and CDR2 is YYREEE (reference sequence). The CDR3 extends over 15 amino acids. The CDR3 DNA reads TGTGCCAGCAGCGAGGGACTAGCGGGGACGTACGAGCAGTACTTC. Its translation is CASSEGLAGTYEQYF.